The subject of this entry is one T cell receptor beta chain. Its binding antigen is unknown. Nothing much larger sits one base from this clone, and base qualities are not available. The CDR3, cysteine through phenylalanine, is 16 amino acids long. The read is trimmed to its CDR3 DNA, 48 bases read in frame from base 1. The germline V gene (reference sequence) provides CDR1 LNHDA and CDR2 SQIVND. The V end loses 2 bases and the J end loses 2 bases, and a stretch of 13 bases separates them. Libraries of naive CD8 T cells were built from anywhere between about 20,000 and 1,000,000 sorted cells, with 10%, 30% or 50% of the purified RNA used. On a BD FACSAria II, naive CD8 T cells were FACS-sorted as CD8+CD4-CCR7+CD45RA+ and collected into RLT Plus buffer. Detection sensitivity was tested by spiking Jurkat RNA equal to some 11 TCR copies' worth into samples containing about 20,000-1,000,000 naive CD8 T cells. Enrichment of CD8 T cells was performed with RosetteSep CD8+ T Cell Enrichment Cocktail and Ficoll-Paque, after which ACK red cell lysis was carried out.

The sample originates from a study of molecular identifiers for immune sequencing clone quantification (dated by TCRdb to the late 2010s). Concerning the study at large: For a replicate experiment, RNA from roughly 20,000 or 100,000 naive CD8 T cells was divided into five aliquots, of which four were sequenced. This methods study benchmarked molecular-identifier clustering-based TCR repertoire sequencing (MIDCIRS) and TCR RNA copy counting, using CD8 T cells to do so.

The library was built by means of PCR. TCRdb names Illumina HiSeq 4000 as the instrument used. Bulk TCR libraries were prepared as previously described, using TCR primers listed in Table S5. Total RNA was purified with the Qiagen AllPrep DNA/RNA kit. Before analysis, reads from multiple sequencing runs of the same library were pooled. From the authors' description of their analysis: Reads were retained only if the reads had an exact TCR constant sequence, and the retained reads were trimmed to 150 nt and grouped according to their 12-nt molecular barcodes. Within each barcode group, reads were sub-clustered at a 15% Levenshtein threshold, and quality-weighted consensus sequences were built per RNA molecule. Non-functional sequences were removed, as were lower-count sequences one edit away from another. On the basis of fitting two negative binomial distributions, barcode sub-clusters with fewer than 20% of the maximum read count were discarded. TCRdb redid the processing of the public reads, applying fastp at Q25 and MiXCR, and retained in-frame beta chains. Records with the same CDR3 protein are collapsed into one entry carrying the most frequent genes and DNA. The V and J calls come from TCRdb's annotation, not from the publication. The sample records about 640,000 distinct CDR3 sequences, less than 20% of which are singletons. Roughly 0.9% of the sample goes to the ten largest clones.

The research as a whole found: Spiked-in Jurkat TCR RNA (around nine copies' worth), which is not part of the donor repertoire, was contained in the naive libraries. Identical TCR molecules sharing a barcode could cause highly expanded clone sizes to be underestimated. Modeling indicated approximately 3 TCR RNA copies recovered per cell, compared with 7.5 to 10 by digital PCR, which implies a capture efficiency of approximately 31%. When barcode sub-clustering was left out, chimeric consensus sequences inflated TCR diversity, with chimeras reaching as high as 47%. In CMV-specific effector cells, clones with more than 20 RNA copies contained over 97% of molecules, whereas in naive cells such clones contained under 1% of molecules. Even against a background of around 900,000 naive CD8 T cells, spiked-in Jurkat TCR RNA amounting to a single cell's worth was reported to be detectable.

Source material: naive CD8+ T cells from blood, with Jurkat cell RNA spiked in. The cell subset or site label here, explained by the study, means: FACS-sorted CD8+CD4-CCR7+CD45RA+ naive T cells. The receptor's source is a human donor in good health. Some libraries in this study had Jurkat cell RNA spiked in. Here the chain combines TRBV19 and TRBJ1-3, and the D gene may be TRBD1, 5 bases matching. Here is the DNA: TGTGCCAGTAGTATATCACAGGCCGTCACTGGAAACACCATATATTTT. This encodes CASSISQAVTGNTIYF.